This T cell receptor beta chain was documented in a study of pediatric ulcerative colitis. Profiling relied on immunoSEQ multiplex PCR, and the TCRdb table lists in-frame clones only, not all of them. This table has tens of thousands of clones, roughly nine tenths appearing once. Trimming cost V 0 bases and J 0 bases; bases outside gene matches: 11. Germline values: CDR1 LGHNA, CDR2 YNFKEQ. The CDR3 has 18 residues. The specimen sequenced was blood. The sequence came from a boy younger than 18 with severe ulcerative colitis. The chain joins TRBV4-2 to TRBJ2-7; 7 bases fit TRBD2. CDR3 region: CASSQDPQGSGFSYEQYF. As DNA, the CDR3 is TGTGCCAGCAGCCAAGATCCTCAAGGTAGCGGGTTCTCCTACGAGCAGTACTTC.